These 26 T cell receptor beta chains came from one sample sequenced in a study of T cell responses to AZD1222 COVID-19 vaccine. Using immunoSEQ multiplex PCR, the repertoire was profiled, and TCRdb retains in-frame clones only, with some absent. This sample has about 56,000 clones, with 70% to 90% found just once. The sample here was peripheral blood, taken 28 days after the second AZD1222 dose. These receptors all come from an adult who received the AZD1222 COVID-19 vaccine.

The sample holds one count of this clone. The rearrangement uses TRBV28 and TRBJ1-1; D is unclear. The germline V and J ends were trimmed by 6 bases and 4 bases, with 15 bases remaining between them. CDR1 is MDHEN and CDR2 is SYDVKM in the germline V gene. The CDR3 length is 14 residues. CDR3 nucleotides: TGTGCCAGCAGAGGGTTCGATCCGGCCACTGAAGCTTTCTTT. Its protein product is CASRGFDPATEAFF.

The chain has TRBV6-2 or TRBV6-3 and TRBJ2-2; D not certain. Trimming took 6 bases from V and 5 from J, leaving 10 bases between them. In germline, CDR1 is MNHEY, CDR2 SVGEGT. The CDR3 runs to 13 residues. CDR3 DNA sequence: TGTGCCAGCAGGCCTACGGTAACCGGGGAGCTGTTTTTT. Protein product: CASRPTVTGELFF.

The chain joins TRBV27 to TRBJ2-7; TRBD1 is a possible D gene (5 bases). V lost 5 bases and J lost 0, with 17 bases in between. The CDR3 spans 16 residues. CDR1 and CDR2 from the germline V gene are MNHEY and SMNVEV (reference sequence). The DNA for the CDR3 is TGTGCCAGCAGTCCGGGTGCAGGGTATAGCTCCTACGAGCAGTACTTC. It codes for CASSPGAGYSSYEQYF.

The chain combines TRBV27 with TRBJ1-6; D call uncertain. The CDR3 extends over 17 amino acids. Trimming removed 2 bases at V and 0 bases at J, with 11 bases between. Germline CDR1 reads MNHEY; CDR2 reads SMNVEV (reference sequence). CDR3 coding DNA: TGTGCCAGCAGTTTAACTTCACAGCTCTCCTATAATTCACCCCTCCACTTT. Translated, it gives CASSLTSQLSYNSPLHF.

V gene TRBV5-5 combines with J gene TRBJ2-7, with D perhaps matching TRBD1 or TRBD2 (5 bases each). The CDR3 runs to 13 residues. CDR1 SGHKS and CDR2 YYEKEE come from the germline V gene (reference sequence). Between the trimmed V and J ends, which lost 5 bases and 3 bases, there was a span of 12 bases. CDR3 DNA: TGTGCCAGCAGGAGGGCCGACAGCTACGAGCAGTACTTC. Amino acids: CASRRADSYEQYF.

The V gene is TRBV7-2, the J gene TRBJ1-5; 8 bases map to TRBD1. Trimming cost V 5 bases and J 7 bases; bases outside gene matches: 7. This CDR3 has 14 residues. Germline values: CDR1 SGHTA, CDR2 FQGNSA. The CDR3 DNA reads as TGTGCCAGCAGCGCCGACAGGGGACAGCAGCCCCAGCATTTT. Encoded protein: CASSADRGQQPQHF.

The genes are TRBV25-1 and TRBJ1-4; 9 bases align to TRBD1. Germline V lookup: CDR1 MGHDK, CDR2 SYGVNS. The ends lost 2 bases at V and 5 bases at J; junction bases unmatched: 6. There are 16 residues in the CDR3. CDR3 DNA sequence: TGTGCCAGCAGTGAACCCGGGACAGGGAGGAATGAAAAACTGTTTTTT. It encodes CASSEPGTGRNEKLFF.

The rearrangement joins TRBV7-3 to TRBJ2-1, with a tentative D call TRBD1 (6 bases). This CDR3 has 15 residues. Looked up from germline, CDR1 is SGHTA and CDR2 is FQGTGA. With 5 bases removed from V and 4 bases from J, the gap between germline ends came to 15 bases. CDR3 nucleotide sequence: TGTGCCAGCAGCACCCAACCAGGGGCTTACAATGAGCAGTTCTTC. Translated: CASSTQPGAYNEQFF. The full variable domain, rest sourced from reference TRBV7-3 and TRBJ2-1, is GAGVSQTPSNKVTEKGKYVELRCDPISGHTALYWYRQSLGQGPEFLIYFQGTGAADDSGLPNDRFFAVRPEGSVSTLKIQRTERGDSAVYLCASSTQPGAYNEQFFGPGTRLTVL.

V and J are TRBV28 and TRBJ2-5, with D tentatively TRBD2 (5 bases). Germline V gene data show CDR1 as MDHEN and CDR2 as SYDVKM. The CDR3 has 12 amino acids. V was pared by 4 bases and J by 4 bases, with 7 bases between. CDR3 DNA sequence: TGTGCCAGCAGTTCGGGATCAGAGACCCAGTACTTC. Translating gives CASSSGSETQYF.

This clone was picked up one time. The chain joins TRBV7-3 to TRBJ2-5; D tentatively fits TRBD1 or TRBD2 (6 bases each). Trimming removed 0 bases at V and 5 bases at J, with 16 bases between. CDR3 size: 16 residues. Germline-derived CDR1 and CDR2 are SGHTA and FQGTGA. CDR3 sequence (DNA): TGTGCCAGCAGCTTAACCGGGGGCGATGAACTGGAGACCCAGTACTTC. Translated: CASSLTGGDELETQYF.

The chain carries TRBV11-2 and TRBJ2-3, with 10 bases matching TRBD2. The V gene's germline CDR1 is SGHAT and CDR2 FQNNGV. Unmatched junction bases numbered 10, after V lost 5 bases and J lost 2 bases. The CDR3 is 17 amino acids. The CDR3: CASSARTGLANTDTQYF. CDR3 nucleotides: TGTGCCAGCAGCGCGAGAACGGGACTAGCGAACACAGATACGCAGTATTTT. Filled out from reference TRBV11-2 and TRBJ2-3, the complete variable domain reads EAGVAQSPRYKIIEKRQSVAFWCNPISGHATLYWYQQILGQGPKLLIQFQNNGVVDDSQLPKDRFSAERLKGVDSTLKIQPAKLEDSAVYLCASSARTGLANTDTQYFGPGTRLTVL.

The chain couples TRBV5-4 to TRBJ2-6, with 8 bases matching TRBD2. From germline, CDR1 is SGHNT and CDR2 YYREEE (reference sequence). The CDR3 sequence is 16 residues long. V shed 3 bases and J 0 bases; nucleotides not matched to a gene: 2. The DNA for the CDR3 is TGTGCCAGCAGCTCCCGGGGGGGCTCTGGGGCCAACGTCCTGACTTTC. It yields the protein CASSSRGGSGANVLTF.

The rearrangement joins TRBV12-3 or TRBV12-4 to TRBJ1-5; D not resolved. V was cut by 5 bases and J by 4 bases, with 6 bases left in between. This CDR3 contains 12 residues. This CDR3 is CASSETNQPQHF. The CDR3 DNA reads as TGTGCCAGCAGTGAAACAAATCAGCCCCAGCATTTT.

This clone was observed a handful of times. The chain carries TRBV3-1 (or the pseudogene TRBV3-2) and TRBJ1-2; 9 nucleotides line up with TRBD1. The ends lost 4 bases at V and 4 bases at J; junction bases unmatched: 7. This CDR3 spans 15 amino acids. Germline lookup yields CDR1 LGHDT and CDR2 YNNKEL (reference sequence). The CDR3 sequence: CASSRGQGSLYGYTF. The CDR3 nucleotides are TGTGCCAGCAGCCGCGGACAGGGGTCTCTCTATGGCTACACCTTC.

The chain links TRBV30 to TRBJ1-1; D unclear. This CDR3 region has 12 residues. The V and J ends lost 1 base and 3 bases respectively, with 6 bases between them. Germline assignment: CDR1 GTSNPN and CDR2 SVGIG (reference sequence). CDR3 nucleotide sequence: TGTGCCTGGAGTGATGGGTACACTGAAGCTTTCTTT. Its protein product is CAWSDGYTEAFF.

The rearrangement uses TRBV7-2 and TRBJ1-2, with TRBD1 identical over 8 bases. The CDR3 extends over 15 amino acids. Germline CDR1 reads SGHTA; CDR2 reads FQGNSA. V lost 7 bases to trimming and J lost 8 bases; unmatched junction nucleotides: 15. The DNA for the CDR3 is TGTGCCAGCACCTCGGGTGGAGGACAGGGTGGCGGCTACACCTTC. As protein: CASTSGGGQGGGYTF.

This chain connects TRBV7-6 to TRBJ2-5; tentative D call: TRBD2 (7 bases). The CDR3 is 15 amino acids. Trimming removed 2 bases at V and 7 bases at J, with 17 bases between. Germline-derived CDR1 and CDR2 are SGHVS and FNYEAQ. DNA for the CDR3: TGTGCCAGCAGCTTAACGTCGGGGGGCTGGGGGACCCAGTACTTC. Protein product: CASSLTSGGWGTQYF.

The V call is TRBV27, the J call TRBJ2-7, with 16 bases that match TRBD2. With V trimmed by 5 bases and J by 7 bases, 8 bases remained unmatched. Germline CDR1 is MNHEY and CDR2 is SMNVEV (reference sequence). There are 16 residues in the CDR3. The CDR3 here is CASSTGTSGRAGEQYF. In DNA, the CDR3 is TGTGCCAGCAGTACGGGGACTAGCGGGAGGGCCGGTGAGCAGTACTTC.

The chain combines TRBV5-6 with TRBJ1-3, with D hard to call. V was cut by 1 base and J by 0 bases, with 8 bases left in between. Germline V gives CDR1 SGHDT, CDR2 YYEEEE. The CDR3 length is 15 residues. CDR3 in DNA: TGTGCCAGCAGCTTGTTTGGTAACTCTGGAAACACCATATATTTT. It specifies CASSLFGNSGNTIYF.

This clone was detected once. This chain uses TRBV18 with TRBJ1-5; D is perhaps TRBD1 (6 bases). CDR3 size: 15 residues. CDR1 and CDR2 from the germline V gene are KGHSH and LQKENI. V lost 3 bases to trimming and J lost 5 bases, with 14 bases between them. CDR3 DNA: TGTGCCAGCTCACCCCGAGGGGGGACTTATCAGCCCCAGCATTTT. Translation: CASSPRGGTYQPQHF.

The chain employs TRBV3-1 (or the pseudogene TRBV3-2) and TRBJ1-2; 7 bases match TRBD1. The CDR3 is 16 residues long. J gave up 2 bases and V 1 base, and 7 bases lay outside the gene matches. Germline CDR1 is LGHDT and CDR2 is YNNKEL (reference sequence). CDR3 protein: CASSQAGGTANYGYTF. The CDR3 region has the DNA TGTGCCAGCAGCCAAGCTGGGGGGACAGCCAACTATGGCTACACCTTC.

The chain has TRBV7-3 and TRBJ2-3; D may match TRBD1 or TRBD2 (6 bases each). V gave up 0 bases and J gave up 0 bases, with 7 bases separating them. The CDR3 is made up of 15 amino acids. Germline V gives CDR1 SGHTA, CDR2 FQGTGA. The DNA of the CDR3 is TGTGCCAGCAGCTTAACAGGGGGGAGCACAGATACGCAGTATTTT. Protein: CASSLTGGSTDTQYF.

The chain combines TRBV28 with TRBJ2-3; TRBD2 might be the D (6 bases). This CDR3 comprises 15 residues. Trimming shortened V by 6 bases and J by 6 bases, and 19 bases separated the two germline ends. The germline V gene encodes CDR1 MDHEN and CDR2 SYDVKM. The CDR3 bases are TGTGCCAGCAGCCCGATGAGCGGGCTTCGCGATACGCAGTATTTT. This gives the protein CASSPMSGLRDTQYF.

J is TRBJ2-7 and V is TRBV3-1 (or the pseudogene TRBV3-2); possibly TRBD1 for D (5 bases). The CDR3 sequence is 11 residues long. V was clipped by 6 bases and J by 7 bases, with 10 bases between them. Germline V gene data show CDR1 as LGHDT and CDR2 as YNNKEL (reference sequence). As DNA, the CDR3 is TGTGCCAGCAGTGTAGGACAAGAGCAGTACTTC. It is translated as CASSVGQEQYF.

V usage is TRBV9 and J usage is TRBJ2-3; D is perhaps TRBD2 (5 bases). Looked up from germline, CDR1 is SGDLS and CDR2 is YYNGEE. Trimming removed 1 base from V and 2 bases from J, with 17 bases in between. The CDR3 has 17 residues. The CDR3 sequence is CASSVYAGERFTDTQYF. The CDR3 nucleotides read TGTGCCAGCAGCGTATACGCGGGCGAGCGGTTCACAGATACGCAGTATTTT.

In this sample, this clone turned up once. The V and J genes are TRBV18 and TRBJ1-6, with D uncertain. CDR1 and CDR2 (germline): KGHSH, LQKENI. Trimming took off 3 bases at V and 0 bases at J, with 18 bases between the two ends. CDR3 length: 19 amino acids. CDR3 sequence: CASSPRAGPRTSYNSPLHF. Written as DNA, the CDR3 is TGTGCCAGCTCACCCCGGGCAGGACCCCGAACCTCCTATAATTCACCCCTCCACTTT.